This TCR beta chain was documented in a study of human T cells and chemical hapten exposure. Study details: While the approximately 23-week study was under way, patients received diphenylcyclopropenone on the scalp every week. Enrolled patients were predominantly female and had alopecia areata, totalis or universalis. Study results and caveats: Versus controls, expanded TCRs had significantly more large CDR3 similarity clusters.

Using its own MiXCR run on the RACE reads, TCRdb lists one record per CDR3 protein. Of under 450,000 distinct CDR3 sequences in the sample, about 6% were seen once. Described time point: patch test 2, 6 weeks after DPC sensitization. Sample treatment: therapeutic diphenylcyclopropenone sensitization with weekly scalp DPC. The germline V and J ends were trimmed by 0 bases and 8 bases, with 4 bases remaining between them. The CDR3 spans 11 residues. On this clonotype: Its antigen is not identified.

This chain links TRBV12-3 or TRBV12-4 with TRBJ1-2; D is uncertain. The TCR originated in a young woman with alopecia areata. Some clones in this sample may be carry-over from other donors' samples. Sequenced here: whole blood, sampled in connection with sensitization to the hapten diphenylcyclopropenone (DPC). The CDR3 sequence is CASSLAQGYTF. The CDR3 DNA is TGTGCCAGCAGTTTAGCGCAGGGCTACACCTTC.